The sample holds a few counts of the clone carrying this T cell receptor beta chain. The record originates from a study of blood T cells in healthy people across ages. The use of a sample-barcoded 5' primer and a J-beta primer mix characterized a second PCR of roughly 6 to 12 cycles. A template-switch adaptor with 12 random nucleotides tagged each cDNA molecule. TCRdb processed the 5' RACE reads anew with MiXCR; each CDR3 protein has one entry. The table includes approximately 290,000 distinct CDR3 sequences, roughly 27% detected once. This CDR3 is built from 16 residues. CDR1 SGHAT and CDR2 FQNNGV come from the germline V gene. V was clipped by 7 bases and J by 5 bases; unmatched bases: 7.

The V and J genes are TRBV11-2 and TRBJ2-2, with TRBD2 matching over 13 bases. The sequenced sample was blood. The sequence was collected from a woman in her 70s in good health. The CDR3 bases are TGTGCCAGCAAGGGACTAGCGGGGAGGGTTACCGGGGAGCTGTTTTTT. Its protein is CASKGLAGRVTGELFF. Based on the CDR3 plus reference TRBV11-2 and TRBJ2-2, the full variable domain is EAGVAQSPRYKIIEKRQSVAFWCNPISGHATLYWYQQILGQGPKLLIQFQNNGVVDDSQLPKDRFSAERLKGVDSTLKIQPAKLEDSAVYLCASKGLAGRVTGELFFGEGSRLTVL.